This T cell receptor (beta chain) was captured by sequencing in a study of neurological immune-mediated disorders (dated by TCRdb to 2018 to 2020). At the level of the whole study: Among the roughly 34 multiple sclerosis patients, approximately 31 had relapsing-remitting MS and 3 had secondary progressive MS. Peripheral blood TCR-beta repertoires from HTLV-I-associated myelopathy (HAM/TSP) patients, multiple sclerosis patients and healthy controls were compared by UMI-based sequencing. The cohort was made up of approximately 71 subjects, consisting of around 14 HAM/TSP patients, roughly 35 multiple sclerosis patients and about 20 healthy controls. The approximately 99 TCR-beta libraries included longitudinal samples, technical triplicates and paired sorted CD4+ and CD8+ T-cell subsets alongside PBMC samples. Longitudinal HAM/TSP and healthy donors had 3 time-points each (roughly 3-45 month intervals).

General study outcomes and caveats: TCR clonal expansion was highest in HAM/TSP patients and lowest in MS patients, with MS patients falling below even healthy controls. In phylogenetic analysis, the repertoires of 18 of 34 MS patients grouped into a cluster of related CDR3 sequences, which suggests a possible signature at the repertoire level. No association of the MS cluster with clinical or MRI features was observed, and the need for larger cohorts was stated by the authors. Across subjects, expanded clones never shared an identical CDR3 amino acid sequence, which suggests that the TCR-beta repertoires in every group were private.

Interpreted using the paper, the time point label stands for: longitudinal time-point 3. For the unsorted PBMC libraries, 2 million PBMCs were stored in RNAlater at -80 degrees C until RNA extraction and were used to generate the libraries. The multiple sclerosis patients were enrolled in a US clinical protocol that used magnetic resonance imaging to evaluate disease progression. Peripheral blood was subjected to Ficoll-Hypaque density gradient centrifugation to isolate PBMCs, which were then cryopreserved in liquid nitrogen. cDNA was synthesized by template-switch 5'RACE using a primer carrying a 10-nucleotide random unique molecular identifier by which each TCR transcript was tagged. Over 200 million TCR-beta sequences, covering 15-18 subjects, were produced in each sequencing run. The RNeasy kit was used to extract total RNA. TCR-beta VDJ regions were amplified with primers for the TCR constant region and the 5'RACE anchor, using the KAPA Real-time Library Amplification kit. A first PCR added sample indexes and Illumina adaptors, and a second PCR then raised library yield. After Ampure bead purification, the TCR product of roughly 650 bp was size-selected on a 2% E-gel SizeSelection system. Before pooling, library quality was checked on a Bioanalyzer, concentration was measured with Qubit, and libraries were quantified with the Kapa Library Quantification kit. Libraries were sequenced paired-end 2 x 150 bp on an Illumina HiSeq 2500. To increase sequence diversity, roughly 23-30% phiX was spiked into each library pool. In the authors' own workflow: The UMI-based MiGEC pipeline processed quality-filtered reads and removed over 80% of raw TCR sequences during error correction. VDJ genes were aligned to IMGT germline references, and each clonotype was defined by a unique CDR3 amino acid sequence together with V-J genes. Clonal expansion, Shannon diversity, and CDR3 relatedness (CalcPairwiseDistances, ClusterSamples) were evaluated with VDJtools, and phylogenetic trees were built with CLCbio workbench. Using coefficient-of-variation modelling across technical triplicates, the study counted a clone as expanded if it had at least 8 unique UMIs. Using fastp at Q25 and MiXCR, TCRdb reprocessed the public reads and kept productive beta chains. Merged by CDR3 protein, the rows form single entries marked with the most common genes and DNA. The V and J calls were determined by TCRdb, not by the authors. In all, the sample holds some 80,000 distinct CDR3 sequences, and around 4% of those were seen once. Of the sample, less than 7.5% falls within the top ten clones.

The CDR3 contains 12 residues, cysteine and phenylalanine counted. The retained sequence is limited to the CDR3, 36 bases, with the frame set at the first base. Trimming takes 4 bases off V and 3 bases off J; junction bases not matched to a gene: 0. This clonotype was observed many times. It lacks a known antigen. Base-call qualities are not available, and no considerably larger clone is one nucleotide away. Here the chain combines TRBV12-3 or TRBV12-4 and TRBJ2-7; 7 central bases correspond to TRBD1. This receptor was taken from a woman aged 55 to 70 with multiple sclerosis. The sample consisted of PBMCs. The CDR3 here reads CASSWDSYEQYF. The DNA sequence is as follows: TGTGCCAGCAGTTGGGACAGCTACGAGCAGTACTTC.